One TCR beta chain is described in this entry. What it binds is not known. This specimen comes from a study of shared clonotypes between healthy human individuals. Whole-study context: Donor ages ranged 18 to 49 years: a couple of women, a few men. Per donor, CD8 memory used one plate, CD8 naive used two, CD4 memory used three and CD4 naive used three. Overall study findings and caveats: The four-donor shared clonotypes exceeded non-shared clonotypes in generation probability, with non-shared ones scoring lower.

Trimming took 4 bases from V and 3 from J, leaving 8 bases between them. The germline V gene has CDR1 MDHEN and CDR2 SYDVKM. CDR3 size: 13 residues. TCRdb's copy holds only in-frame clones and misses some; the assay was immunoSEQ multiplex PCR. The table has some 2,500,000 clones, roughly 93% seen once. The clonotype comes from a man between 18 and 29 years old in good health. Some clones in this sample may be carry-over from other donors' samples. The rearrangement links TRBV28 to TRBJ2-3; D not resolved. The specimen was naive CD4+ T cells from PBMCs. The subset: CD45RA+ positively selected. CDR3 region: CASSSSPTDTQYF. The CDR3 nucleotides read TGTGCCAGCAGTTCTAGTCCGACAGATACGCAGTATTTT.